This T cell receptor (beta chain) was captured in a study of cytomegalovirus exposure and HLA in healthy donors. In the PCR, 60 Vbeta and 13 Jbeta primers were used. The protocol was immunoSEQ multiplex PCR, while the TCRdb copy is restricted to in-frame clones and leaves out a portion. The sample lists some 150,000 clones, approximately 83% occurring once. Study-level points and caveats: As immune exposure information, only CMV serostatus was available.

The V gene's germline CDR1 is LGHNA and CDR2 YSLEER. The CDR3 runs 17 residues. Trimming took 0 bases from V and 7 from J, leaving 18 bases between them. About this clone itself: The antigen is undetermined.

This chain connects TRBV4-3 to TRBJ1-4; D gene unclear. The sequenced sample was PBMCs. This receptor was identified in a man aged 35 to 55 in good health and CMV-seropositive. CDR3 residues: CASSQDQRSAGGEKLFF. CDR3 nucleotide sequence: TGCGCCAGCAGCCAAGATCAAAGGTCTGCTGGCGGTGAAAAACTGTTTTTT.